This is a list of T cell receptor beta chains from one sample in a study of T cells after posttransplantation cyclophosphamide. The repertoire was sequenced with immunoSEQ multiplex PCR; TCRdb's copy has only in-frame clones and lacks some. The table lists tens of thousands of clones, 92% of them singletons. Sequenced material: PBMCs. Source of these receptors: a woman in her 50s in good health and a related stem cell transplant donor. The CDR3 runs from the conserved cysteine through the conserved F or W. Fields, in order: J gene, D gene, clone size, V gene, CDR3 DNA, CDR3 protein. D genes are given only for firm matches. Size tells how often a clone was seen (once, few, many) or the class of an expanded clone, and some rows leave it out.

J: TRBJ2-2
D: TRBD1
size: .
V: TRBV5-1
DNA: TGCGCCAGCAGGATGGGGGACAGGGAAGCCGGGGAGCTGTTTTTT
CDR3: CASRMGDREAGELFF

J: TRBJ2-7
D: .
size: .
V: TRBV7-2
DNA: TGTGCCAGCGCAGCGTTCTCCTACGAGCAGTACTTC
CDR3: CASAAFSYEQYF

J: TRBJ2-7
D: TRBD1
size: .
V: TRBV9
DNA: TGTGCCAGCAGCTTCTCTCGGACAGGGTTCCACGAGCAGTACTTC
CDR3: CASSFSRTGFHEQYF

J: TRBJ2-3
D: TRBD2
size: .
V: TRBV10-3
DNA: TGTGCCAGTGCCGGGACTAGCGGGAGGGCCCCCACAGATACGCAGTATTTT
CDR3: CASAGTSGRAPTDTQYF

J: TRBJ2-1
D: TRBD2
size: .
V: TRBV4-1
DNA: TGCGCCAGCAGCCAAGACCGAGGGACTAGCGGGAGGCCCTACAATGAGCAGTTCTTC
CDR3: CASSQDRGTSGRPYNEQFF

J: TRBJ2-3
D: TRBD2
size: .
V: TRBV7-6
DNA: TGTGCCAGCAGCTTCCAACTAGCGGGAGGCACAGATACGCAGTATTTT
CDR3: CASSFQLAGGTDTQYF

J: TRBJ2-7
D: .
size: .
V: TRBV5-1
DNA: TGCGCCAGCAGCTTTCAACTCCCTACGGAGCAGTACTTC
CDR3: CASSFQLPTEQYF

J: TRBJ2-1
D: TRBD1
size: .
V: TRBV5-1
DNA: TGCGCCAGCAGCCCGAGACAGGGCCGCAATGAGCAGTTCTTC
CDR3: CASSPRQGRNEQFF

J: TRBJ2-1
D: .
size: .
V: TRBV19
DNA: TGTGCCAGTAGCGATACTCGAAATGAGCAGTTCTTC
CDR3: CASSDTRNEQFF

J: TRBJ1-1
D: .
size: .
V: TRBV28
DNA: TGTGCCAGCAGTTTGACAGGAACGAGGACTGAAGCTTTCTTT
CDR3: CASSLTGTRTEAFF

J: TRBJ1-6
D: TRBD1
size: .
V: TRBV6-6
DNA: TGTGCCAGCAGTTCCAACAGGGGCAATTCCCCCCTCCACTTT
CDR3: CASSSNRGNSPLHF

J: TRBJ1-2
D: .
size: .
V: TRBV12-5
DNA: TGTGCTAGTGGTTTGGACCGGAACAGGGATTCGAACTATGGCTACACCTTC
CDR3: CASGLDRNRDSNYGYTF

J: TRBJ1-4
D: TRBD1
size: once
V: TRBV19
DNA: TGTGCCAGTAGTTTACTACAGGGGCGCGGGGAAAAACTGTTTTTT
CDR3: CASSLLQGRGEKLFF

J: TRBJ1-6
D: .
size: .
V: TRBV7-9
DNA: TGTGCCAGCAGCTTAGGGCGGGGGAATTCACCCCTCCACTTT
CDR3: CASSLGRGNSPLHF

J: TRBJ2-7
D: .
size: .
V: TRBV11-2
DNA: TGTGCCAGCAGCACCTCCAATCCCCCCATGAGGTCCTACGAGCAGTACTTC
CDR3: CASSTSNPPMRSYEQYF

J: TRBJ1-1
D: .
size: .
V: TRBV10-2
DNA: TGCGCCAGCAGTGGACTTCTTGAGGGCGCTGAAGCTTTCTTT
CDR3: CASSGLLEGAEAFF

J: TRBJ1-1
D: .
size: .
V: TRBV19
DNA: TGTGCCAGTAGTTTCGGGGAGGGAAATGAAGCTTTCTTT
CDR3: CASSFGEGNEAFF

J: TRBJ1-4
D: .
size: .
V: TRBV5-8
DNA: TGTGCCAGCAGCTTGCGCCGGGGGGAACAGGTTTTT
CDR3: CASSLRRGEQVF

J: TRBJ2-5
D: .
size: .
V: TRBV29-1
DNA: .
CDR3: CSVGGGAPGETRYF

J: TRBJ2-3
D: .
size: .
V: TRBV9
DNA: TGTGCCAGCAGCCTTACAGGTGGGCGGTCCACAGATACGCAGTATTTT
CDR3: CASSLTGGRSTDTQYF

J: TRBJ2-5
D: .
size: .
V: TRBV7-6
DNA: TGTGCCAGCAGCCTGGGGCCCTCGGGGACCCAGTACTTC
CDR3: CASSLGPSGTQYF

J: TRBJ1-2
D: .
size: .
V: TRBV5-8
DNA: TGTGCCAGCAGCTTGCGAATAATTGCGTTGGTTGGCTACACCTTC
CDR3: CASSLRIIALVGYTF

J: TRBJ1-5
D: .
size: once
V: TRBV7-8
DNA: TGTGCCAGCAGCTTAGACTCCAAGAGCAATCAGCCCCAGCATTTT
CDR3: CASSLDSKSNQPQHF

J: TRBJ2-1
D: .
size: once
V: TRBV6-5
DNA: TGTGCCAGCAGTTACTCTACCCTAAATGAGCAGTTCTTC
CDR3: CASSYSTLNEQFF

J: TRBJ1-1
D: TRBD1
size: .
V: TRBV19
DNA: TGTGCCAGTAGTTTTAAACCGGGACAGGGTACTGAAGCTTTCTTT
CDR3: CASSFKPGQGTEAFF

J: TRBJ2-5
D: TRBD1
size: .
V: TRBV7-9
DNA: TGTGCCAGCAGCTTAAGGGGGCGCCAAGAGACCCAGTACTTC
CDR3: CASSLRGRQETQYF

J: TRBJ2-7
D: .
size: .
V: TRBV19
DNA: TGTGCCAGTAAACGCGGTCCCGACTCCTACGAGCAGTACTTC
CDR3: CASKRGPDSYEQYF

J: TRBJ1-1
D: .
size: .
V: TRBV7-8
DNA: TGTGCCAGCAGCTTAGGGACAGCGAACACTGAAGCCTTCTTT
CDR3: CASSLGTANTEAFF

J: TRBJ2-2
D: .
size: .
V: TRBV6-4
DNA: TGTACTATGCCGCGCGCCGGGGAGCTGTTTTTT
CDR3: CTMPRAGELFF

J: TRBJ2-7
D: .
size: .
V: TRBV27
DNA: TGTGCCAGCAGGGAGACAGGAACCGTATACGAGCAGTACTTC
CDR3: CASRETGTVYEQYF

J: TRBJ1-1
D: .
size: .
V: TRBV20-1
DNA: TGCAGTCCCTCTCTGAACACTGAAGCTTTCTTT
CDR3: CSPSLNTEAFF

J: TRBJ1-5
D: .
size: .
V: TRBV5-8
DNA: TGTGCCAGCAGCTTTGGGACACAGAGCAATCAGCCCCAGCATTTT
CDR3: CASSFGTQSNQPQHF

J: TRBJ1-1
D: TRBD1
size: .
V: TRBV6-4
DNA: TGTGCCAGCAGTCCGAACCGGGACAGGGATGAAGCTTTCTTT
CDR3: CASSPNRDRDEAFF

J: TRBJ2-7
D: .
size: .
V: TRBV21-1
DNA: TGTGCCAGCAGCAAAGCGCTCTGGCTTTACGAGCAGTACTTC
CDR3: CASSKALWLYEQYF

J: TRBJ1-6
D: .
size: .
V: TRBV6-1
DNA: TGTGCCAGCAACCCAGTCTATAATTCACCCCTCCACTTT
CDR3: CASNPVYNSPLHF

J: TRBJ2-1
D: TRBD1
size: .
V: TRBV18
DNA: TGTGCCAGCTCACCGAACCAGGGGGCGCGGAATGAGCAGTTCTTC
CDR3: CASSPNQGARNEQFF

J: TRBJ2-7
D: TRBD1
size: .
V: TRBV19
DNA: TGTGCCAGGGGGACAGGGCGGTGTCAGTACTTC
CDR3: CARGTGRCQYF

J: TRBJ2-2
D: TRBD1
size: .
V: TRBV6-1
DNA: TGTGCCAGCAGACTCGGGACAGGGGGCACCGGGGAGCTGTTTTTT
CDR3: CASRLGTGGTGELFF

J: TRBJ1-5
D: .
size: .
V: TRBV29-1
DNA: TGCAGCGTTTCCGAGGATAGCAATCAGCCCCAGCATTTT
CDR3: CSVSEDSNQPQHF

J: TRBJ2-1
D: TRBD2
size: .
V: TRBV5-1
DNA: TGCGCCAGCAAGACTAGCGGTCTCAATGAGCAGTTCTTC
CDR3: CASKTSGLNEQFF